This T cell receptor (beta chain) came from a study of vaccination and CD4 T cells after COVID-19. Study-wide findings and caveats: Median about 90% of reactive clones detected in convalescent patients emerged only post-vaccination.

This clonotype was observed a handful of times. Antigen unknown. Sequence data for DNA of cultured CD4+ T cells were generated by the Oncomine TCR Beta short-read assay. TCRdb reprocessed the PCR reads with MiXCR, giving one entry per CDR3 protein. There are about 16,000 distinct CDR3 sequences in the sample; approximately 50% occur only once, and about a sixth lies in the top ten. Time point specified: late sampling 161 to 241 days after vaccination in a few convalescent patients. Described treatment: roughly 11-day PBMC culture with coronavirus spike peptide pools or control peptides (ViraFEST assay). Following expansion of antigen-specific T cells with peptide pools, ViraFEST then sequenced TCRs. The specimen comprised CD4+ T cells from blood, cultured in vitro, sampled about 7 months after SARS-CoV-2 vaccination. This TCR was recovered from a human donor who had recovered from COVID-19.

CDR3 nucleotides: TGTGCCAGCAGCTTAGGGGGACAGGTTGGCGAGCAGTACTTC. Its translation: CASSLGGQVGEQYF. V is TRBV11-3 and J is TRBJ2-7, with 8 bases fitting TRBD1. The V gene end was trimmed by 1 base and the J gene end by 6 bases; junction bases not matched to a gene: 5. The CDR3 has 14 residues. Germline CDR1 SGHNT, CDR2 YENEEA.